A few counts support the clone carrying this T cell receptor beta chain. The antigen is unknown. V was trimmed by 8 bases and J by 1 base, leaving 13 bases between them. This CDR3 is 14 amino acids long. Germline CDR1 is SEHNR and CDR2 is FQNEAQ (reference sequence). Previously described methods and listed TCR primers were employed for the bulk TCR libraries. From the PCR reads, TCRdb called clonotypes with MiXCR, one entry per CDR3 protein. The repertoire has approximately 550,000 distinct CDR3 sequences, around 23% of them found once; the top ten carry approximately 0.8%. The data were obtained in a study of molecular identifiers for immune sequencing clone quantification. Study-wide context: Naive CD8 cell RNA, from around 20,000 or 99,000 cells, was split five ways in replicates, with four sequenced.

Study conclusions and caveats: In naive cells, clones above 20 RNA copies held under 1% of molecules, whereas in effector cells they held over 98%.

The TCR originated in a human donor in good health. Some libraries in this study had Jurkat cell RNA spiked in. This chain joins TRBV7-9 and TRBJ2-3, with TRBD2 as a possible D gene (5 bases). The material sequenced was naive CD8+ T cells from blood, with Jurkat cell RNA spiked in. As to subset: FACS-sorted CD8+CD4-CCR7+CD45RA+ naive T cells. CDR3 sequence (DNA): TGTGCCAGCGGTCGAGAAGCGGGCACAGATACGCAGTATTTT. Protein: CASGREAGTDTQYF.